Below, 5 T cell receptor beta chains from the same sample are listed, as sequenced in a study of shared T cell receptors in the human thymus (dated by TCRdb to the early 2020s). Library creation used the immunoSEQ multiplex PCR assay. The immuneACCESS repertoire file appears here via TCRdb, limited to in-frame rearrangements. These files lack a portion of the clones; in checked studies, under half of the deficit traces to unresolved V genes, and the cause of the others is not known. The sample records about 660,000 clones, roughly 90% of which are singletons. 0.01% of the sample goes to the ten largest clones. These data also featured in a second study, about human thymus T cells.

The sample comprised thymocytes. All receptors come from a boy under two years old with a congenital heart defect. Donor details come from another sample of the same person, matched by shared clones.

The chain links TRBV11-2 to TRBJ2-5; 10 nucleotides align to TRBD2. V lost 4 bases and J lost 4; bases outside the gene matches: 9. In germline, CDR1 is SGHAT, CDR2 FQNNGV. There are 16 residues in the CDR3. The CDR3 sequence is CASSSLSAGGGETQYF. Written as DNA, the CDR3 is TGTGCCAGCAGCTCCCTCTCAGCGGGAGGGGGAGAGACCCAGTACTTC. Drawing the rest from reference TRBV11-2 and TRBJ2-5, the complete variable domain is EAGVAQSPRYKIIEKRQSVAFWCNPISGHATLYWYQQILGQGPKLLIQFQNNGVVDDSQLPKDRFSAERLKGVDSTLKIQPAKLEDSAVYLCASSSLSAGGGETQYFGPGTRLLVL.

The chain joins TRBV6-5 to TRBJ2-2, with TRBD1 identical over 9 bases. This CDR3 is built from 15 residues. Germline V CDR1 and CDR2: MNHEY, SVGAGI. The ends lost 4 bases at V and 2 bases at J; junction bases unmatched: 2. This chain's CDR3 is CASSLDRGNTGELFF. The CDR3 nucleotides are TGTGCCAGCAGTTTGGACAGGGGAAACACCGGGGAGCTGTTTTTT.

This clone was observed a few times. This CDR3 reads CASSLSQVGTEAFF. CDR3 coding DNA: TGTGCCAGCAGCTTATCACAGGTGGGCACTGAAGCTTTCTTT. The rearrangement uses TRBV7-4 and TRBJ1-1; D possibly corresponds to TRBD1 (5 bases). V lost 2 bases and J lost 4, with 11 bases in between. Germline V CDR1 and CDR2: SGHVT, SQSDAQ. The CDR3 is 14 residues long.

V and J are TRBV4-1 and TRBJ2-7, with D maybe TRBD1 (6 bases). Trimming shortened V by 8 bases and J by 3 bases, and 14 bases separated the two germline ends. Germline V gene sequence: CDR1 MGHRA, CDR2 YSYEKL. The CDR3 is 13 residues long. In DNA, the CDR3 is TGCGCCAGCGGGCCCAAACAGGGCTACGAGCAGTACTTC. Protein product: CASGPKQGYEQYF.

This sequence joins TRBV28 and TRBJ2-7; TRBD1 agrees at 11 bases. The CDR3 is made up of 12 amino acids. Germline CDR1 reads MDHEN; CDR2 reads SYDVKM. Unmatched junction bases numbered 4, after V lost 11 bases and J lost 4 bases. This CDR3 reads CAAGDRGYEQYF. The CDR3 nucleotides read TGTGCCGCCGGGGACAGGGGGTACGAGCAGTACTTC.